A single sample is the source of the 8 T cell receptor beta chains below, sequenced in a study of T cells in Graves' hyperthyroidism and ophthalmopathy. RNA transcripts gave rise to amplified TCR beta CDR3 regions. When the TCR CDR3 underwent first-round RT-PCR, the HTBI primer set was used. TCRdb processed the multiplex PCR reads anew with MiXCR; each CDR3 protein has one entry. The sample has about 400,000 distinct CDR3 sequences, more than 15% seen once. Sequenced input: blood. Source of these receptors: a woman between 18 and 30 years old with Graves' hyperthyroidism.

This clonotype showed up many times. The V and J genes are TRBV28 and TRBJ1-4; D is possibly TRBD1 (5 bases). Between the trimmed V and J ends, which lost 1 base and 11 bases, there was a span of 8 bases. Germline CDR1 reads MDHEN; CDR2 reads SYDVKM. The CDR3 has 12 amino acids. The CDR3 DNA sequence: TGTGCCAGCAGTTTATTGGGGGGGAAACTGTTTTTT. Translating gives CASSLLGGKLFF.

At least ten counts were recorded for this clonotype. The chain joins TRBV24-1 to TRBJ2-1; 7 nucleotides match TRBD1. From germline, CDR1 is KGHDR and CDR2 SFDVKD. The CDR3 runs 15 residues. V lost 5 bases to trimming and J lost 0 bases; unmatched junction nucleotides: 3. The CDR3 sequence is CATSGDRSSYNEQFF. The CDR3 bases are TGTGCCACCAGTGGGGACAGAAGCTCCTACAATGAGCAGTTCTTC.

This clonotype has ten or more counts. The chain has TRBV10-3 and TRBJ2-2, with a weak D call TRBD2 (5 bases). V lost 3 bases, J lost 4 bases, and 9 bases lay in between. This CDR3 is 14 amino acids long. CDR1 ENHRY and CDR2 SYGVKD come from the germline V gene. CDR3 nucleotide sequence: TGTGCCATCAGTGATGAGGGAACCACCGGGGAGCTGTTTTTT. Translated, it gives CAISDEGTTGELFF.

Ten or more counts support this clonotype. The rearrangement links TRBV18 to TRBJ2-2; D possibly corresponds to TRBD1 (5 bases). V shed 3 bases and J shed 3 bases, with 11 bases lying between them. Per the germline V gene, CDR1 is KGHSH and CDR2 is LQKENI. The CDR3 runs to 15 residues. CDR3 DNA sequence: TGTGCCAGCTCACCCACTCAGGGCCACACCGGGGAGCTGTTTTTT. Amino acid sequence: CASSPTQGHTGELFF.

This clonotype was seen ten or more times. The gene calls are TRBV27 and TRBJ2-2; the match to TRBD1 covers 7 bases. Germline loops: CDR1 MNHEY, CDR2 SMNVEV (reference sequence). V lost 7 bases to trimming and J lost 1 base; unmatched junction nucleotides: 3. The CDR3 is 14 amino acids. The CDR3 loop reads CASTRQGNTGELFF. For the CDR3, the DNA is TGTGCCAGCACTAGACAGGGGAACACCGGGGAGCTGTTTTTT.

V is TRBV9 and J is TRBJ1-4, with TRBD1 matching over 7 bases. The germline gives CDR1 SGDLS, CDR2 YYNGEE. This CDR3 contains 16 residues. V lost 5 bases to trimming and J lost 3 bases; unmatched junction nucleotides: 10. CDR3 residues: CASRPLPRGANEKLFF. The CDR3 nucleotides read TGTGCCAGCAGGCCCCTCCCCAGGGGGGCTAATGAAAAACTGTTTTTT.

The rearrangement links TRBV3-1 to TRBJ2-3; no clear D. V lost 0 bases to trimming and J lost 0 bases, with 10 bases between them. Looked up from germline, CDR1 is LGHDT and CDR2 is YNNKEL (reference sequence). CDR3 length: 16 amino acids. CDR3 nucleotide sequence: TGTGCCAGCAGCCAAGAATGGAGTTTCAGCACAGATACGCAGTATTTT. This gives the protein CASSQEWSFSTDTQYF.

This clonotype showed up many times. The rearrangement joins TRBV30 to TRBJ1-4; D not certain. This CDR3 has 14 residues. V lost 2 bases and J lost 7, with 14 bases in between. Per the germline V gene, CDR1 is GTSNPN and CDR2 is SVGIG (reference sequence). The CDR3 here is CAWSPREKGEKLFF. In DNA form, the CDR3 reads TGTGCCTGGAGTCCCCGCGAAAAGGGTGAAAAACTGTTTTTT.